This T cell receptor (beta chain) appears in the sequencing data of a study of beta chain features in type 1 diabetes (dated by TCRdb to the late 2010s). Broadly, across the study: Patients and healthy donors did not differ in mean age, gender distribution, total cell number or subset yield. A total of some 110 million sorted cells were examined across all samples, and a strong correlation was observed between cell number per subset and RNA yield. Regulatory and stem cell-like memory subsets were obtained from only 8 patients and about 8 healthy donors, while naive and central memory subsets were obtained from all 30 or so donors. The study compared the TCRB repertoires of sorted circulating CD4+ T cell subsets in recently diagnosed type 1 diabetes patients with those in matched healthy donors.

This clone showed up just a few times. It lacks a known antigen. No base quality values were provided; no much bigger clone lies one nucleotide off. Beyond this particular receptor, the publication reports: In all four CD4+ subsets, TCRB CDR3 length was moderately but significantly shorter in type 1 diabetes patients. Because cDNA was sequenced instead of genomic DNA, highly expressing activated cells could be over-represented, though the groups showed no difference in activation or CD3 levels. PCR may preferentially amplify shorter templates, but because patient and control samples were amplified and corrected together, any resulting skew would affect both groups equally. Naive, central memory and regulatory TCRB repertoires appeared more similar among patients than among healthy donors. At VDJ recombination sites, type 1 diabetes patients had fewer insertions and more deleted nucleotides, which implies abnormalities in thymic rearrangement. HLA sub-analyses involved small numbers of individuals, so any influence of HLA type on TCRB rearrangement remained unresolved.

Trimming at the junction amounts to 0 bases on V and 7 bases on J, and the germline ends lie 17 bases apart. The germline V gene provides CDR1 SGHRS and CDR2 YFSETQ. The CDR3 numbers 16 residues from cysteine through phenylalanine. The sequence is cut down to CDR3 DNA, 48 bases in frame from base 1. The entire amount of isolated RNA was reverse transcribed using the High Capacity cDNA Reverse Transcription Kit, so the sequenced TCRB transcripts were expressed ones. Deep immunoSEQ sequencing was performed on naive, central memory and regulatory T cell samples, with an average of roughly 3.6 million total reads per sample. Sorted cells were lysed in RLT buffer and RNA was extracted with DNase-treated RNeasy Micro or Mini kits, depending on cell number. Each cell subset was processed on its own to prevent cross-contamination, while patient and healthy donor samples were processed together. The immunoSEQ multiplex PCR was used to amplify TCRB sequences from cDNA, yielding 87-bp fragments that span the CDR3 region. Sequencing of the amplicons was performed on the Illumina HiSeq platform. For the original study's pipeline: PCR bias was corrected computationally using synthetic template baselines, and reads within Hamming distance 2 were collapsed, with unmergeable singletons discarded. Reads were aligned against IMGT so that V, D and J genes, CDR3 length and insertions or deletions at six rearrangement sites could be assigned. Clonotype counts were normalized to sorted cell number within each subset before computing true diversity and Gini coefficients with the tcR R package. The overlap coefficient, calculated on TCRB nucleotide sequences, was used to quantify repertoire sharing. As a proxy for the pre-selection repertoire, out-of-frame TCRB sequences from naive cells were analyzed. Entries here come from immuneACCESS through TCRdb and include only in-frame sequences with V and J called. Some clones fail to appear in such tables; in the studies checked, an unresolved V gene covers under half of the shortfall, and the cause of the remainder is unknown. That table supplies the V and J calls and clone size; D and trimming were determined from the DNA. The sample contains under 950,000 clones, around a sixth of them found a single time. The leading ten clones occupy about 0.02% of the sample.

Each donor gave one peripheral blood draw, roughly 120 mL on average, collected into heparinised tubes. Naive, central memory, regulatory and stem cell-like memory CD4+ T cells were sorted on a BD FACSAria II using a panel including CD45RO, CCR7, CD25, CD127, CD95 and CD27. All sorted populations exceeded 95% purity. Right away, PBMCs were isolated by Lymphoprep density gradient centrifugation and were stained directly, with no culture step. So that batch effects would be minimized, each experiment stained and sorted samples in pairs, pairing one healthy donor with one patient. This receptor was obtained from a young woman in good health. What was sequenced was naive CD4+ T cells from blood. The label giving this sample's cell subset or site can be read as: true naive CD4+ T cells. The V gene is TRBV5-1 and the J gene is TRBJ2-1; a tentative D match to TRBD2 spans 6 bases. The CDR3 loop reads CASSLGLGLPWNEQFF. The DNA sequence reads TGCGCCAGCAGCTTGGGTTTGGGACTCCCCTGGAATGAGCAGTTCTTC.